A single T cell receptor (beta chain) is shown here with its context. Its antigen is not identified. Reverse transcribing all isolated RNA meant expressed TCRB transcripts were sequenced. Sequencing used immunoSEQ multiplex PCR; TCRdb keeps in-frame clones, though not all of them. The sample shows 200,000 to 250,000 clones, 13% to 15% of them seen only once. The data were taken from a study of beta chain features in type 1 diabetes. Findings of the study overall: Among patients, naive, central memory and Treg TCRB repertoires appeared more similar than among healthy donors.

One heparinised draw, averaging about 110 mL, was taken per donor. Cell sorting via CD45RO/CCR7/CD25/CD127/CD95/CD27 was performed to obtain CD4+ naive, central memory, regulatory and stem cell-like memory cells. Sequencing was carried out using naive CD4+ T cells from blood. This receptor was identified in a woman aged 40-49 years in good health.

The CDR3 DNA follows: TGCGCCAGCAGCCCAACGGCGGGGGGCGCGAACACTGAAGCTTTCTTT. It is translated as CASSPTAGGANTEAFF. This chain uses TRBV5-1 with TRBJ1-1, with D perhaps matching TRBD1 (6 bases). From germline, CDR1 is SGHRS and CDR2 YFSETQ. The CDR3 loop spans 16 amino acids. Trimming removed 4 bases from V and 1 base from J, with 17 bases in between.